This entry is about one T cell receptor (beta chain). What it binds is not known. TCRdb re-called the reads through MiXCR, storing one row per CDR3 protein. The sample has fewer than 1,000,000 distinct CDR3 sequences; around 30% are singletons. The sample is drawn from a study of T cell repertoires in cytomegalovirus infection. Study context: Public TCR beta signatures were indicative of both CMV infection and a matching HLA type.

General study points: Pooled public TCR beta family frequency picked out CMV carriers with the relevant HLA.

The sample consisted of cultured CD8+ T cells from PBMCs, taken from culture after CMV antigen stimulation. The TCR sequence derives from a human donor in good health (CMV status not recorded). Some clones in this sample may be carry-over from other donors' samples.

The CDR3: CASSDGGHIQYF. In DNA form, the CDR3 reads TGCGCCAGCAGCGACGGTGGACACATTCAGTACTTC. V usage is TRBV4-1 and J usage is TRBJ2-4; D remains ambiguous. The CDR3 runs to 12 residues. Germline V gene data show CDR1 as MGHRA and CDR2 as YSYEKL. V was shortened by 5 bases and J by 8 bases, with 10 bases between the two germline ends.